One TCR beta chain is described in this entry. This sample stems from a study of T-cell reconstitution after alpha-beta-depleted transplantation in children. J was trimmed by 8 bases and V by 2 bases; bases with no gene match: 11. This CDR3 is built from 16 residues. Germline CDR1 reads SGHAT; CDR2 reads FQNNGV. The library targeted TCRbeta and was prepared with unique molecular identifiers. TCRdb processed the PCR reads anew with MiXCR; each CDR3 protein has one entry. The sample has approximately 490,000 distinct CDR3 sequences; 12% are singletons. This chain connects TRBV11-2 to TRBJ2-1, with TRBD1 identical over 8 bases. The specimen was PBMCs from the stem cell graft donor, collected from the stem cell graft. The sequence derives from a human donor who donated a stem cell graft to a child with combined immunodeficiency. In nucleotides, the CDR3 is TGTGCCAGCAGCTTATACCCTGGACAGGGTATCGATGAGCAGTTCTTC. Translating gives CASSLYPGQGIDEQFF.